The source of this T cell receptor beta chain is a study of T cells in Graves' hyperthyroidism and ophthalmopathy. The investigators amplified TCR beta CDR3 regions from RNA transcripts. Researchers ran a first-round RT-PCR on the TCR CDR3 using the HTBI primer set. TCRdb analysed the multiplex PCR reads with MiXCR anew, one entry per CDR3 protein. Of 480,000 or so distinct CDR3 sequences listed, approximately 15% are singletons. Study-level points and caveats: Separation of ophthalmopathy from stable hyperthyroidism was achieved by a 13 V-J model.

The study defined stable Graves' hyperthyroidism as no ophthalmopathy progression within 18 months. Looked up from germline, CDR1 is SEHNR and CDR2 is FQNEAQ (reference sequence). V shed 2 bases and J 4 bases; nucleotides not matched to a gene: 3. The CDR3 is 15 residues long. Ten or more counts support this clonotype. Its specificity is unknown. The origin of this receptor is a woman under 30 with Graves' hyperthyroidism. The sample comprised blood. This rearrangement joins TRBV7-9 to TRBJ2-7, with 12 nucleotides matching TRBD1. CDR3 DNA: TGTGCCAGCAGCTTACGGGGACAGGGGGCTTACGAGCAGTACTTC. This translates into CASSLRGQGAYEQYF.